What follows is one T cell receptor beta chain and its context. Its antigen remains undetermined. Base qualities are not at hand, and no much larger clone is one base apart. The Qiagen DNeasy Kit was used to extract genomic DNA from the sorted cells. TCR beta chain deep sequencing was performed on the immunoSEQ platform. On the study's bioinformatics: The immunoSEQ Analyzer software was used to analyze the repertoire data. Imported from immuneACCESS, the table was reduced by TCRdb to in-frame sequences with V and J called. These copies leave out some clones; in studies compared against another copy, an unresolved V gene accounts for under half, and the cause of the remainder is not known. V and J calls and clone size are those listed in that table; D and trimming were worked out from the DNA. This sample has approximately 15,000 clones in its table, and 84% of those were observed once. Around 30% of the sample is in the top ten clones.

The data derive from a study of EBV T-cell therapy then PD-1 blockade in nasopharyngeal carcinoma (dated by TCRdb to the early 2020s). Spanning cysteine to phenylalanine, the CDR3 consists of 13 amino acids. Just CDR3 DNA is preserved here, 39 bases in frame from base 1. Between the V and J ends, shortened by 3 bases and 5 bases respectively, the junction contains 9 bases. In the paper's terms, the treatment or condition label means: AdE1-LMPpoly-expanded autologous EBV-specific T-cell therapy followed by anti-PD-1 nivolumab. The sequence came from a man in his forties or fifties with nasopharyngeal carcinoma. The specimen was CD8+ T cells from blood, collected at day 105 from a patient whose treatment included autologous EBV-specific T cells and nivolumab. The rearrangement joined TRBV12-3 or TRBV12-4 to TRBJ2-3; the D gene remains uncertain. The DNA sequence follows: TGTGCCAGCAGTTTTACATCTGGAGATACGCAGTATTTT. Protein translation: CASSFTSGDTQYF.